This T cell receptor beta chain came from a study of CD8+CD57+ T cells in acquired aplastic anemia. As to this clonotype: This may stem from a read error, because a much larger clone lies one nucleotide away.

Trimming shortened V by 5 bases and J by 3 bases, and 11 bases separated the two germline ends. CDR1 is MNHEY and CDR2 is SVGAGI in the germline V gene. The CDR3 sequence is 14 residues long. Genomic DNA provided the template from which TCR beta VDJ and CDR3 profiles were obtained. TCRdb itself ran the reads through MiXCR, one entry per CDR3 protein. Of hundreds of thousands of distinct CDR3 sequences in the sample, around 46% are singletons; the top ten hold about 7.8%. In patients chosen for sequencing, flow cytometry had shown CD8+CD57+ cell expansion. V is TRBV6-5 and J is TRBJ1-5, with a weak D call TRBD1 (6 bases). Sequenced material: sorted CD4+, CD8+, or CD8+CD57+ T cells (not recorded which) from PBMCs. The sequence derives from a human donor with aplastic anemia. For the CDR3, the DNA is TGTGCCAGCAGTACCAGGACAGCCAATCAGCCCCAGCATTTT. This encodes CASSTRTANQPQHF.